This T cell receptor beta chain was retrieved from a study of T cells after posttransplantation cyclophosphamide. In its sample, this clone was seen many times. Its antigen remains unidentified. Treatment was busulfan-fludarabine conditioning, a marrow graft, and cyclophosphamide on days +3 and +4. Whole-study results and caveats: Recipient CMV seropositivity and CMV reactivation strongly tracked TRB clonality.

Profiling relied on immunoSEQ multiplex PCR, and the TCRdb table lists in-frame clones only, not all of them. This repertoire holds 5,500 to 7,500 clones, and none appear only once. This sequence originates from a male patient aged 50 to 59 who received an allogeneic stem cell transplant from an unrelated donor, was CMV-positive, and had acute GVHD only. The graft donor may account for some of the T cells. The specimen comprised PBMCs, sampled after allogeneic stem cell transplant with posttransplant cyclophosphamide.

CDR3 sequence reads: CASSLSAPTPGGSTEAFF. The CDR3 DNA reads as TGTGCCAGCAGTTTATCAGCTCCTACGCCGGGGGGCAGCACTGAAGCTTTCTTT. The genes are TRBV28 and TRBJ1-1; D might be TRBD1 (6 bases). Trimming removed 1 base at V and 4 bases at J, with 22 bases between. CDR1 is MDHEN, CDR2 SYDVKM, per germline. The CDR3 covers 18 residues. Drawing the rest from reference TRBV28 and TRBJ1-1, the complete variable domain is DVKVTQSSRYLVKRTGEKVFLECVQDMDHENMFWYRQDPGLGLRLIYFSYDVKMKEKGDIPEGYSVSREKKERFSLILESASTNQTSMYLCASSLSAPTPGGSTEAFFGQGTRLTVV.